The rows below give T cell receptor beta chains drawn from one sample of a study of T-cell memory formation after mild COVID-19. MiXCR, run by TCRdb on the 5' RACE reads, gives a single entry per CDR3 protein. The table shows around 300,000 distinct CDR3 sequences, with 10% to 15% occurring only once. Sequencing was performed on PBMCs or a T cell subset sorted from them (not recorded which). These receptors were collected from a man younger than 30 who had mild COVID-19 (a few samples of this study predate the infection). Cell type and time point are not known. The CDR3 runs from the conserved cysteine through the conserved F or W. D genes are given only for firm matches. Rows may omit the clone size; those that give it use once, few, many or a size class.

v_gene: TRBV20-1
d_gene: NA
abundance: NA
j_gene: TRBJ1-1
CDR3nt: TGCAGTGCTAGATTCCGGGGGAGTCCCGAGAACACTGAAGCTTTCTTT
CDR3aa: CSARFRGSPENTEAFF

v_gene: TRBV6-6
d_gene: TRBD1
abundance: few
j_gene: TRBJ1-2
CDR3nt: TGTGCCAGCAGTACAGGGGGAGGCTATGGCTACACCTTC
CDR3aa: CASSTGGGYGYTF

v_gene: TRBV19
d_gene: TRBD2
abundance: once
j_gene: TRBJ2-2
CDR3nt: TGTGCCAGTGATTGGACTAGCGGGGGCTCTCGGACCGGGGAGCTGTTTTTT
CDR3aa: CASDWTSGGSRTGELFF

v_gene: TRBV4-1
d_gene: TRBD2
abundance: many
j_gene: TRBJ2-2
CDR3nt: TGCGCCAGCAGCCCAAGACTAGCGGGGGGTTCCGGGGAGCTGTTTTTT
CDR3aa: CASSPRLAGGSGELFF

v_gene: TRBV7-9
d_gene: NA
abundance: NA
j_gene: TRBJ2-1
CDR3nt: TGTGCCAGCGCGACTGCGGGGAACAATGAGCAGTTCTTC
CDR3aa: CASATAGNNEQFF

v_gene: TRBV5-1
d_gene: TRBD1
abundance: NA
j_gene: TRBJ1-2
CDR3nt: TGCGCCAGCAGCTCGGGACAGGCGTATGGCTACACCTTC
CDR3aa: CASSSGQAYGYTF

v_gene: TRBV4-1
d_gene: NA
abundance: few
j_gene: TRBJ2-7
CDR3nt: TGCGCCAGCAGCCAAACGGGGGAGCAGTACTTC
CDR3aa: CASSQTGEQYF

v_gene: TRBV29-1
d_gene: TRBD1
abundance: NA
j_gene: TRBJ1-3
CDR3nt: TGCAGCGTGACCGGGACAGGGGATAGTCTGAGAGGAAACACCATATATTTT
CDR3aa: CSVTGTGDSLRGNTIYF

v_gene: TRBV7-2
d_gene: NA
abundance: few
j_gene: TRBJ2-2
CDR3nt: TGTGCCAGCAGATTGGCGCGGAACACCGGGGAGCTGTTTTTT
CDR3aa: CASRLARNTGELFF

v_gene: TRBV6-1
d_gene: NA
abundance: few
j_gene: TRBJ1-5
CDR3nt: TGTGCCAGCCTCCCCTACCGGAAATATAGCAATCAGCCCCAGCATTTT
CDR3aa: CASLPYRKYSNQPQHF

v_gene: TRBV7-2
d_gene: NA
abundance: few
j_gene: TRBJ1-2
CDR3nt: TGTGCCAGCAGCCCCGTGGCGGGGAATAACTATGGCTACACCTTC
CDR3aa: CASSPVAGNNYGYTF

v_gene: TRBV5-5
d_gene: NA
abundance: many
j_gene: TRBJ2-6
CDR3nt: TGTGCCAGCAGCTTGGGATACTCTGGGGCCAACGTCCTGACTTTC
CDR3aa: CASSLGYSGANVLTF

v_gene: TRBV18
d_gene: TRBD1
abundance: NA
j_gene: TRBJ1-6
CDR3nt: TGTGCCAGCTCACCGACAGGGGTTAATTCACCCCTCCACTTT
CDR3aa: CASSPTGVNSPLHF

v_gene: TRBV18
d_gene: TRBD2
abundance: NA
j_gene: TRBJ2-1
CDR3nt: TGTGCCAGCTCAGAAAGCGGGGGGTACAATGAGCAGTTCTTC
CDR3aa: CASSESGGYNEQFF

v_gene: TRBV6-2/TRBV6-3
d_gene: NA
abundance: many
j_gene: TRBJ2-3
CDR3nt: TGTGCCAGCAAAAGGAGGGCTAGCGGCACAGATACGCAGTATTTT
CDR3aa: CASKRRASGTDTQYF

v_gene: TRBV12-3/TRBV12-4
d_gene: NA
abundance: NA
j_gene: TRBJ1-2
CDR3nt: TGTGCCAGCAGTTTAGGTGGCTTGAGTGGCTACACCTTC
CDR3aa: CASSLGGLSGYTF

v_gene: TRBV7-9
d_gene: TRBD1
abundance: many
j_gene: TRBJ2-4
CDR3nt: TGTGCCAGCAGCCGAGGACAGGGAAGGAACATTCAGTACTTC
CDR3aa: CASSRGQGRNIQYF

v_gene: TRBV5-1
d_gene: TRBD1
abundance: NA
j_gene: TRBJ1-1
CDR3nt: TGCGCCAGCAGCCAGGGGACAGGGGGAATGAACACTGAAGCTTTCTTT
CDR3aa: CASSQGTGGMNTEAFF

v_gene: TRBV2
d_gene: TRBD1
abundance: NA
j_gene: TRBJ1-5
CDR3nt: TGTGCCAGCAGTGGGGGACAGGGGGCCAGCAATCAGCCCCAGCATTTT
CDR3aa: CASSGGQGASNQPQHF

v_gene: TRBV4-1
d_gene: NA
abundance: few
j_gene: TRBJ1-2
CDR3nt: TGCGCCAGCAGCCAAGTAGGGACCCACACCGGCTACACCTTC
CDR3aa: CASSQVGTHTGYTF

v_gene: TRBV12-3/TRBV12-4
d_gene: NA
abundance: NA
j_gene: TRBJ2-2
CDR3nt: TGTGCCAGCAGCTCCCTTTCCACCGGGGAGCTGTTTTTT
CDR3aa: CASSSLSTGELFF

v_gene: TRBV7-9
d_gene: NA
abundance: few
j_gene: TRBJ1-6
CDR3nt: TGTGCCAGCAGTCATCCGTGGGAAGGGGATTCACCCCTCCACTTT
CDR3aa: CASSHPWEGDSPLHF

v_gene: TRBV25-1
d_gene: TRBD1
abundance: many
j_gene: TRBJ2-6
CDR3nt: TGTGCCAGCAGTGAATGGGGACAGGGATTCTCTGGGGCCAACGTCCTGACTTTC
CDR3aa: CASSEWGQGFSGANVLTF

v_gene: TRBV7-9
d_gene: NA
abundance: NA
j_gene: TRBJ2-5
CDR3nt: TGTGCCAGCAGCTACGATGACTACGACAGGTCGGAGACCCAGTACTTC
CDR3aa: CASSYDDYDRSETQYF

v_gene: TRBV7-9
d_gene: NA
abundance: NA
j_gene: TRBJ2-2
CDR3nt: TGTGCCAGCAGCTCCGGCGGACCTCTTGTGGGGGAGCTGTTTTTT
CDR3aa: CASSSGGPLVGELFF

v_gene: TRBV7-8
d_gene: NA
abundance: many
j_gene: TRBJ2-3
CDR3nt: TGTGCCAGCAGCTGGGATGGGGTCGGGTTTAGCACAGATACGCAGTATTTT
CDR3aa: CASSWDGVGFSTDTQYF

v_gene: TRBV5-1
d_gene: TRBD2
abundance: many
j_gene: TRBJ2-3
CDR3nt: TGTGCCAGCAGCTTAGCTAGCGGGGGCACAGATACGCAGTATTTT
CDR3aa: CASSLASGGTDTQYF

v_gene: TRBV4-2
d_gene: TRBD1
abundance: NA
j_gene: TRBJ1-2
CDR3nt: TGTGCCAGCAGCCAAGGACAGGGGGCCTATGGCTACACCTTC
CDR3aa: CASSQGQGAYGYTF

v_gene: TRBV5-5
d_gene: NA
abundance: NA
j_gene: TRBJ1-5
CDR3nt: TGTGCCAGCAGCTTATTTGTTGCGGGACTCCCCGAAGGGCAGCCCCAGCATTTT
CDR3aa: CASSLFVAGLPEGQPQHF

v_gene: TRBV5-1
d_gene: NA
abundance: NA
j_gene: TRBJ2-5
CDR3nt: TGCGCCAGCAGCTTGTCTGAGGTGGGCTTGGAGACCCAGTACTTC
CDR3aa: CASSLSEVGLETQYF

v_gene: TRBV6-5
d_gene: NA
abundance: few
j_gene: TRBJ2-5
CDR3nt: TGTGCCAGCAGCAGGACAGTCGGAGAGACCCAGTACTTC
CDR3aa: CASSRTVGETQYF

v_gene: TRBV9
d_gene: TRBD2
abundance: few
j_gene: TRBJ2-5
CDR3nt: TGTGCCAGCAGCGTAGAAGCGGGGGGGCCTATGAAGACCCAGTACTTC
CDR3aa: CASSVEAGGPMKTQYF

v_gene: TRBV6-2/TRBV6-3
d_gene: NA
abundance: few
j_gene: TRBJ2-5
CDR3nt: TGTGCCAGCAGTTCCCGGGATACTTGGGAGACCCAGTACTTC
CDR3aa: CASSSRDTWETQYF

v_gene: TRBV5-5
d_gene: TRBD1
abundance: many
j_gene: TRBJ2-5
CDR3nt: TGTGCCAGCAGCTCGCGGACAGGGGGAGAGACCCAGTACTTC
CDR3aa: CASSSRTGGETQYF

v_gene: TRBV4-1
d_gene: NA
abundance: NA
j_gene: TRBJ2-4
CDR3nt: TGCGCCAGCAGCCAATTTTCCCATGGCCCGGCCCACATTCAGTACTTC
CDR3aa: CASSQFSHGPAHIQYF

v_gene: TRBV18
d_gene: NA
abundance: NA
j_gene: TRBJ2-5
CDR3nt: TGTGCCAGCTCAGTTGAGGCCGACGGGACCCAGTACTTC
CDR3aa: CASSVEADGTQYF

v_gene: TRBV12-3/TRBV12-4
d_gene: NA
abundance: many
j_gene: TRBJ2-5
CDR3nt: TGTGCCAGCTGCAGGCTGGGACCCGGGGAAGCCCAGTACTTC
CDR3aa: CASCRLGPGEAQYF

v_gene: TRBV5-1
d_gene: NA
abundance: few
j_gene: TRBJ2-1
CDR3nt: TGCGCCAGCTCCAGGGGGGCGGACTACAATGAGCAGTTCTTC
CDR3aa: CASSRGADYNEQFF

v_gene: TRBV29-1
d_gene: NA
abundance: NA
j_gene: TRBJ1-2
CDR3nt: TGCAGCGTTGAACCAGGGAACACCTTC
CDR3aa: CSVEPGNTF

v_gene: TRBV7-6
d_gene: TRBD2
abundance: many
j_gene: TRBJ2-3
CDR3nt: TGTGCCAGCAGCTTCGCGGGGGCAGATACGCAGTATTTT
CDR3aa: CASSFAGADTQYF

v_gene: TRBV6-6
d_gene: TRBD1
abundance: NA
j_gene: TRBJ2-3
CDR3nt: TGTGCCAGCAGCCGACAGGGGGCTCCAGATACGCAGTATTTT
CDR3aa: CASSRQGAPDTQYF

v_gene: TRBV5-1
d_gene: NA
abundance: few
j_gene: TRBJ1-5
CDR3nt: TGCGCCAGCAGCTCCAGTGGGGGACGGAATCAGCCCCAGCATTTT
CDR3aa: CASSSSGGRNQPQHF

v_gene: TRBV4-3
d_gene: NA
abundance: many
j_gene: TRBJ2-1
CDR3nt: TGCGCCAGCAGCCAAGAACATTCCGGGGGAGCCCTTTGGAATGAGCAGTTCTTC
CDR3aa: CASSQEHSGGALWNEQFF

v_gene: TRBV9
d_gene: TRBD2
abundance: NA
j_gene: TRBJ2-3
CDR3nt: TGTGCCAGCAGCGGCACGAAACCCGGTCGGGGGGGCGCTTCAGATACGCAGTATTTT
CDR3aa: CASSGTKPGRGGASDTQYF

v_gene: TRBV7-2
d_gene: NA
abundance: NA
j_gene: TRBJ1-1
CDR3nt: TGTGCCAGCAGCCCCCGAGGGGGGATAATGAACACTGAAGCTTTCTTT
CDR3aa: CASSPRGGIMNTEAFF

v_gene: TRBV30
d_gene: NA
abundance: few
j_gene: TRBJ2-5
CDR3nt: TGTGCCTGGAGTCGGGACCCCGGCGGGACCCAGTACTTC
CDR3aa: CAWSRDPGGTQYF

v_gene: TRBV5-1
d_gene: NA
abundance: NA
j_gene: TRBJ2-7
CDR3nt: TGCGCCAGCAGCTTGCAAGAGGGTTGGGTAGACGAGCAGTACTTC
CDR3aa: CASSLQEGWVDEQYF

v_gene: TRBV12-3/TRBV12-4
d_gene: NA
abundance: few
j_gene: TRBJ2-5
CDR3nt: TGTGCCAGCAGTCCCGGGTCCGAGGGGGAGACCCAGTACTTC
CDR3aa: CASSPGSEGETQYF

v_gene: TRBV4-1
d_gene: TRBD1
abundance: many
j_gene: TRBJ1-2
CDR3nt: TGCGCCAGCAGCCATTACCTCCGGGACAGGGAAAGTGGCTACACCTTC
CDR3aa: CASSHYLRDRESGYTF

v_gene: TRBV7-9
d_gene: NA
abundance: NA
j_gene: TRBJ2-7
CDR3nt: TGTGCCAGCAGCTCAGGCAATACCGTCTACGAGCAGTACTTC
CDR3aa: CASSSGNTVYEQYF

v_gene: TRBV29-1
d_gene: NA
abundance: few
j_gene: TRBJ1-6
CDR3nt: TGCAGCGTTGAACCTCCATCTTATTCACCCCTCCACTTT
CDR3aa: CSVEPPSYSPLHF

v_gene: TRBV9
d_gene: TRBD1
abundance: NA
j_gene: TRBJ2-1
CDR3nt: TGTGCCAGCAGCGTAGGTGGGACAGGGAACTACAATGAGCAGTTCTTC
CDR3aa: CASSVGGTGNYNEQFF

v_gene: TRBV20-1
d_gene: NA
abundance: many
j_gene: TRBJ2-5
CDR3nt: TGCAGTGCTAGGGGGGGCGAAGAGACCCAGTACTTC
CDR3aa: CSARGGEETQYF

v_gene: TRBV7-2
d_gene: NA
abundance: NA
j_gene: TRBJ2-2
CDR3nt: TGTGCCAGCAGCACTAGACAGAGACCGAACACCGGGGAGCTGTTTTTT
CDR3aa: CASSTRQRPNTGELFF

v_gene: TRBV7-3
d_gene: TRBD1
abundance: NA
j_gene: TRBJ2-1
CDR3nt: TGTGCCAGCAGCCTGGACAGGGCCCACAATGAGCAGTTCTTC
CDR3aa: CASSLDRAHNEQFF